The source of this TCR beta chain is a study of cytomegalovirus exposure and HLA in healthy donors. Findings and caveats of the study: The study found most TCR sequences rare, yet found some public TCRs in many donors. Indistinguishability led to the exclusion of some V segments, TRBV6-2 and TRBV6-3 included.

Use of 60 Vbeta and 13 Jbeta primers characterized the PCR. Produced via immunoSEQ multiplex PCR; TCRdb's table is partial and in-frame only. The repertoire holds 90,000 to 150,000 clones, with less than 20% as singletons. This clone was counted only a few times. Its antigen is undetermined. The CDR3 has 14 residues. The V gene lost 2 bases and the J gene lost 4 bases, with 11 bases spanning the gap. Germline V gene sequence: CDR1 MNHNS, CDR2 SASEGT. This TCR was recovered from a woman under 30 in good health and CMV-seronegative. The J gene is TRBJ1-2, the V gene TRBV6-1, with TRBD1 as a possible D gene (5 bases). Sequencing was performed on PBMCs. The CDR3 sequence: CASSERGFGYGYTF. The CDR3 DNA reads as TGTGCCAGCAGTGAAAGGGGTTTTGGCTATGGCTACACCTTC.